This paragraph reports one T cell receptor beta chain. Trimming took 2 bases from V and 2 from J; bases not matched to a gene: 3. CDR1 is MNHNY and CDR2 is SVGAGI in the germline V gene (reference sequence). This CDR3 is 14 amino acids long. This sample is part of a study of naive and memory T cell subsets. The beta constant-region primer was an equimolar mix of two oligonucleotides covering TRBC1 and TRBC2. A single record per CDR3 protein comes from TCRdb applying MiXCR to the UMI-ligation and nested PCR reads. Of approximately 89,000 distinct CDR3 sequences listed, about 7% are singletons. The rearrangement joins TRBV6-6 to TRBJ2-7; 7 bases map to TRBD2. The receptor's source is a human donor in good health. The sequencing input was central memory CD4+ T cells from blood. CDR3 loop: CASSYGGEPYEQYF. CDR3 in DNA: TGTGCCAGCAGTTACGGGGGGGAGCCCTACGAGCAGTACTTC.